This TCR beta chain derives from a study of OX40 agonist ivuxolimab in advanced cancers. The overall study: Partial responses were achieved by three patients, one with hepatocellular carcinoma and two with cutaneous melanoma.

The protocol was immunoSEQ multiplex PCR, while the TCRdb copy is restricted to in-frame clones and leaves out a portion. The sample lists about 100,000 clones; about nine tenths were seen once. This clone was recorded only once. The target antigen is unknown. CDR3 length equals 14 residues. Germline assignment: CDR1 SGDLS and CDR2 YYNGEE. V was pared by 7 bases and J by 0 bases, with 14 bases between. The study, taken as a whole, reports: Both CD4+ and CD8+ T cell populations in blood had undergone clonal expansion by week 6 at 0.1 to 3.0 mg/kg. CD8+ T cells (on average) carried more expanded clones than CD4+ T cells. Researchers did not determine the expanded peripheral T cells' antigen specificity.

This TCR derives from an adult with an advanced solid tumor such as melanoma, head and neck, liver or kidney cancer. The sample consisted of CD4+ or CD8+ T cells sorted from blood, taken in a trial of the OX40 agonist ivuxolimab. The chain joins TRBV9 to TRBJ2-7, with D possibly being TRBD1 (6 bases). The CDR3 nucleotides read TGTGCCAGCTCTCGGGCGGACAGCTCCTACGAGCAGTACTTC. Translating gives CASSRADSSYEQYF.